The clone carrying this T cell receptor beta chain was observed a single time. These data come from a study of blood T cell repertoires in COVID-19. In the authors' methods: For nucleated cells, counts were estimated from reference gene primer amplification. The repertoire was sequenced with immunoSEQ multiplex PCR; TCRdb's copy has only in-frame clones and lacks some. Clone size and the V and J calls come from that table; the DNA yielded D and trimming. The data contain some 100,000 clones, around 85% of them singletons. The CDR3 runs 15 residues. Germline loops: CDR1 SGHTA, CDR2 FQGNSA. Trimming removed 3 bases from V and 9 bases from J; junction bases left unmatched: 9.

Sequencing used peripheral blood. This clonotype was obtained from a man in his forties or fifties with active or convalescent COVID-19. The J gene is TRBJ2-1, the V gene TRBV7-2; 9 nucleotides line up with TRBD2. The CDR3 spells CASSFLIAGEGEQFF. The CDR3 nucleotides are TGTGCCAGCAGCTTTCTCATAGCGGGAGAGGGTGAGCAGTTCTTC.